The present T cell receptor (beta chain) was sequenced within a study of shared clonotypes between healthy human individuals. Study details: Per donor, CD8 memory used one plate, CD8 naive used two, CD4 memory used three and CD4 naive used three.

Germline values: CDR1 SGHNT, CDR2 YYREEE (reference sequence). This CDR3 contains 16 residues. V lost 0 bases to trimming and J lost 0 bases, with 9 bases between them. This was a deep-level run. Measured with immunoSEQ multiplex PCR; TCRdb has only the in-frame clones, and not every one. Of more than 2 million clones listed, 85% to 95% are singletons. The rearrangement uses TRBV5-4 and TRBJ1-4; D perhaps matches TRBD1 (6 bases). The receptor was isolated from a young man in good health. The sequenced sample consisted of naive CD4+ T cells sorted from blood. Subset here: CD45RA+ positively selected. Here the CDR3 DNA reads TGTGCCAGCAGCTTGGAGGGGGGAACAACTAATGAAAAACTGTTTTTT. It encodes CASSLEGGTTNEKLFF.